Presented here are 6 T cell receptor beta chains from one specimen sequenced in a study of cytomegalovirus exposure and HLA in healthy donors. PCR amplification relied on 60 Vbeta primers (plus 13 Jbeta primers). The protocol was immunoSEQ multiplex PCR, while the TCRdb copy is restricted to in-frame clones and leaves out a portion. The table includes about 140,000 clones, less than 80% detected once. Specimen: PBMCs. The source of these receptors is a man aged 40-55 years in good health and CMV-seropositive.

This chain uses TRBV7-9 with TRBJ1-4, with D uncertain. Trimming took 5 bases from V and 3 from J, leaving 13 bases between them. CDR3 length equals 15 residues. Germline V gene lookup returns CDR1 SEHNR and CDR2 FQNEAQ (reference sequence). The CDR3 is CASSSAVVANEKLFF. For the CDR3, the DNA is TGTGCCAGCAGCAGCGCGGTGGTTGCTAATGAAAAACTGTTTTTT. The complete variable domain, with remaining parts taken from reference TRBV7-9 and TRBJ1-4, reads DTGVSQNPRHKITKRGQNVTFRCDPISEHNRLYWYRQTLGQGPEFLTYFQNEAQLEKSRLLSDRFSAERPKGSFSTLEIQRTEQGDSAMYLCASSSAVVANEKLFFGSGTQLSVL.

The CDR3 loop is CASSSDRASGEKLFF. The DNA for the CDR3 is TGTGCCAGCAGCTCTGACAGGGCGAGTGGTGAAAAACTGTTTTTT. The chain has TRBV13 and TRBJ1-4; 7 nucleotides match TRBD1. The CDR3 is made up of 15 amino acids. The V gene's germline CDR1 is PRHDT and CDR2 FYEKMQ (reference sequence). J was trimmed by 7 bases and V by 4 bases; bases with no gene match: 9.

The rearrangement uses TRBV10-3 and TRBJ1-2, with D hard to call. Trimming removed 0 bases at V and 2 bases at J, with 7 bases between. The CDR3 runs 14 residues. Germline V gives CDR1 ENHRY, CDR2 SYGVKD. The chain's CDR3 is CAISESGGNYGYTF. DNA for the CDR3: TGTGCCATCAGTGAGTCAGGCGGGAACTATGGCTACACCTTC.

This chain connects TRBV30 to TRBJ2-1, with TRBD2 matching 7 bases. Germline assignment: CDR1 GTSNPN and CDR2 SVGIG (reference sequence). This CDR3 contains 15 residues. The V gene end was trimmed by 6 bases and the J gene end by 3 bases; junction bases not matched to a gene: 11. The CDR3: CACSPIAGRYNEQFF. The CDR3 coding sequence is TGTGCCTGCTCGCCGATAGCGGGTCGCTACAATGAGCAGTTCTTC.

Only one count was recorded for this clone. The chain carries TRBV30 and TRBJ1-4; the D is unclear. The CDR3 is 12 residues long. Trimming removed 5 bases at V and 8 bases at J, with 12 bases between. Germline loops: CDR1 GTSNPN, CDR2 SVGIG (reference sequence). The CDR3 DNA reads as TGTGCCTGGGCGCCAGGCGGGGAAAAACTGTTTTTT. Protein: CAWAPGGEKLFF.

The sample holds one count of this clone. J is TRBJ1-2 and V is TRBV28; D ambiguous. Per the germline V gene, CDR1 is MDHEN and CDR2 is SYDVKM. The CDR3 loop spans 11 amino acids. Trimming stripped 2 bases from V and 6 bases from J, with 4 bases between. CDR3 sequence (DNA): TGTGCCAGCAGTTTACATGATGGCTACACCTTC. It encodes CASSLHDGYTF.